Listed here are 32 T cell receptor beta chains from one sample, sequenced in a study of T cells in Graves' hyperthyroidism and ophthalmopathy. The investigators amplified TCR beta CDR3 regions from RNA transcripts. An initial round of RT-PCR targeting the TCR CDR3 relied on the HTBI primer set. From the multiplex PCR reads, TCRdb called clonotypes with MiXCR, one entry per CDR3 protein. The top ten hold about two fifths of the sample, which has more than 500,000 distinct CDR3 sequences, around 43% seen once. The sample comprised peripheral blood or thyroid tissue (not recorded which). Receptors were obtained from an adult woman with Graves' disease, either hyperthyroidism or ophthalmopathy (not recorded which).

The V and J genes are TRBV4-2 and TRBJ1-6; D call uncertain. CDR1 and CDR2 (germline): LGHNA, YNFKEQ. There are 15 residues in the CDR3. Trimming removed 4 bases at V and 8 bases at J, with 15 bases between. The CDR3 DNA reads TGTGCCAGCAGCCCCCCTTCGGGTTCCTATTCACCCCTCCACTTT. It codes for CASSPPSGSYSPLHF.

The chain carries TRBV7-9 and TRBJ1-1, with D perhaps matching TRBD1 (5 bases). This CDR3 contains 10 residues. V lost 5 bases and J 11 bases, leaving 9 bases between the germline ends. Germline-derived CDR1 and CDR2 are SEHNR and FQNEAQ (reference sequence). This chain's CDR3 is CASSRGEAFF. CDR3 nucleotide sequence: TGTGCCAGCAGCCGGGGGGAGGCTTTCTTT.

This clonotype was seen at least ten times. V and J are TRBV20-1 and TRBJ2-7; D tentatively reads TRBD1 or TRBD2 (6 bases each). CDR1 is DFQATT and CDR2 is SNEGSKA in the germline V gene (reference sequence). This CDR3 contains 14 residues. V was cut by 3 bases and J by 2 bases, with 14 bases left in between. CDR3 in amino acids: CSASGQTGAYEQYF. CDR3 in DNA: TGCAGTGCTAGCGGACAGACGGGAGCCTACGAGCAGTACTTC.

The chain uses TRBV10-2 and TRBJ1-1; the D gene is possibly TRBD1 (5 bases). V lost 6 bases, J lost 7 bases, and 15 bases lay in between. The CDR3 spans 13 residues. Germline loops: CDR1 WSHSY, CDR2 SAAADI. CDR3 sequence: CASRSGTGHEAFF. DNA of the CDR3: TGCGCCAGCAGATCCGGGACGGGTCATGAAGCTTTCTTT.

The rearrangement uses TRBV11-1 and TRBJ1-1; a possible D gene is TRBD1 (5 bases). The CDR3 totals 12 residues. V was clipped by 5 bases and J by 10 bases, with 14 bases between them. The germline V gene encodes CDR1 SGHAT and CDR2 FQDESV (reference sequence). CDR3 in amino acids: CASSRDGSGAFF. The CDR3, as DNA: TGTGCCAGCAGCAGGGACGGAAGCGGAGCTTTCTTT.

This clonotype was observed at least ten times. V usage is TRBV29-1 and J usage is TRBJ1-1; D is unclear. Germline CDR1 is SQVTM and CDR2 is ANQGSEA. The V end lost 8 bases, the J end lost 5 bases, and 12 bases lay between the germline ends. This CDR3 region has 11 residues. The CDR3 DNA follows: TGCAGCCCACCCGGGGTGACTGAAGCTTTCTTT. This encodes CSPPGVTEAFF.

This clonotype appeared many times. The chain couples TRBV15 to TRBJ1-4; tentative D call: TRBD1 (5 bases). Germline V gives CDR1 LNHNV, CDR2 YYDKDF (reference sequence). The CDR3 is 14 residues long. With 8 bases removed from V and 7 bases from J, the gap between germline ends came to 17 bases. CDR3 DNA sequence: TGTGCCACCCGACATCCGGGGGAAACTGAAAAACTGTTTTTT. Translation: CATRHPGETEKLFF.

A few counts support this clonotype. V is TRBV7-9 and J is TRBJ1-5, with D unresolved. This CDR3 region has 14 residues. From germline, CDR1 is SEHNR and CDR2 FQNEAQ (reference sequence). V was trimmed by 5 bases and J by 10 bases, leaving 18 bases between them. CDR3 bases: TGTGCCAGCAGCCAAGCGACTGCGCAAGGTCCCCAGCATTTT. It codes for CASSQATAQGPQHF.

This clonotype was recorded many times. This chain links TRBV20-1 with TRBJ1-5; D unclear. Per the germline V gene, CDR1 is DFQATT and CDR2 is SNEGSKA (reference sequence). The length of the CDR3 is 12 residues. The V end was cut by 3 bases, the J end by 9 bases, with 12 bases between. DNA for the CDR3: TGCAGTGCTAGGTCAGAAGCGGGGCCCCAGCATTTT. This translates into CSARSEAGPQHF.

The chain employs TRBV7-2 and TRBJ1-5, with 7 bases identical to TRBD1. Germline assignment: CDR1 SGHTA and CDR2 FQGNSA. V was pared by 9 bases and J by 6 bases, with 14 bases of the junction left unmatched. This CDR3 is 15 amino acids long. The CDR3 sequence: CARSQIYRGRQPQHF. CDR3 nucleotide sequence: TGTGCCAGGAGCCAGATTTACAGGGGACGTCAGCCCCAGCATTTT. The full variable domain, its missing parts supplied by reference TRBV7-2 and TRBJ1-5, is GAGVSQSPSNKVTEKGKDVELRCDPISGHTALYWYRQSLGQGLEFLIYFQGNSAPDKSGLPSDRFSAERTGGSVSTLTIQRTQQEDSAVYLCARSQIYRGRQPQHFGDGTRLSIL.

This clonotype has more than one count but fewer than ten. CDR3 region: CASSSISLGANVLTF. The CDR3 coding sequence is TGTGCCAGCAGTAGTATTTCCTTGGGGGCCAACGTCCTGACTTTC. The chain carries TRBV2 and TRBJ2-6; D is undetermined. The germline V and J ends were trimmed by 5 bases and 4 bases, with 12 bases remaining between them. Germline loops: CDR1 SNHLY, CDR2 FYNNEI. The length of the CDR3 is 15 residues.

This chain's CDR3 is CAISEGQGVVISREKLFF. CDR3 bases: TGTGCCATCAGTGAGGGACAGGGGGTAGTCATCTCACGTGAAAAACTGTTTTTT. The rearrangement links TRBV10-3 to TRBJ1-4, with 10 positions matching TRBD1. V shed 2 bases and J 7 bases; nucleotides not matched to a gene: 13. This CDR3 contains 18 residues. The V gene's germline CDR1 is ENHRY and CDR2 SYGVKD.

Concerning this clonotype itself: Germline and junction disagree at one end, which may indicate a read error. The V and J genes are TRBV28 and TRBJ1-2; no reliable D call. The CDR3 loop spans 12 amino acids. Germline CDR1 and CDR2: MDHEN and SYDVKM. The CDR3 nucleotides are TGTGCCAGCAGTTCGGTTTTATCAGGCTACACCTTT. This encodes CASSSVLSGYTF.

This clonotype was recorded at least ten times. This chain's CDR3 is CSVRQGRNTEAFF. The CDR3, as DNA: TGCAGCGTAAGACAGGGGAGGAACACTGAAGCTTTCTTT. This sequence joins TRBV29-1 and TRBJ1-1; TRBD1 matches at 8 bases. V lost 6 bases, J lost 1 base, and 4 bases stayed unmatched. Germline assignment: CDR1 SQVTM and CDR2 ANQGSEA. The CDR3 runs to 13 residues. The full variable domain, its missing parts supplied by reference TRBV29-1 and TRBJ1-1, is SAVISQKPSRDICQRGTSLTIQCQVDSQVTMMFWYRQQPGQSLTLIATANQGSEATYESGFVIDKFPISRPNLTFSTLTVSNMSPEDSSIYLCSVRQGRNTEAFFGQGTRLTVV.

This clonotype was detected many times. V gene TRBV6-1 combines with J gene TRBJ1-1; D gene unclear. CDR3 length: 10 amino acids. Germline V lookup: CDR1 MNHNS, CDR2 SASEGT. V was trimmed by 5 bases and J by 7 bases, leaving 5 bases between them. The CDR3 loop is CASSLFEAFF. CDR3 DNA sequence: TGTGCCAGCAGTCTCTTTGAAGCTTTCTTT.

This clonotype has just a few counts. V is TRBV6-2 or TRBV6-3 and J is TRBJ2-2; tentatively, D is TRBD1 or TRBD2 (5 bases each). With 6 bases removed from V and 2 bases from J, the gap between germline ends came to 13 bases. The CDR3 runs to 15 residues. The germline V gene has CDR1 MNHEY and CDR2 SVGEGT. CDR3 in DNA: TGTGCCAGCAGGACCGGGACGTTTAACACCGGGGAGCTGTTTTTT. It translates to CASRTGTFNTGELFF.

V and J are TRBV20-1 and TRBJ1-2; 8 positions agree with TRBD1. Germline V CDR1 and CDR2: DFQATT, SNEGSKA (reference sequence). V lost 5 bases to trimming and J lost 7 bases; unmatched junction nucleotides: 15. CDR3 length equals 15 residues. The CDR3 loop reads CSARMGTGERFGYTF. Here the CDR3 DNA reads TGCAGTGCTCGAATGGGGACAGGCGAGCGGTTTGGCTACACCTTC.

This clonotype has ten or more counts. This chain links TRBV7-9 with TRBJ1-4; D is unresolved. CDR1 SEHNR and CDR2 FQNEAQ come from the germline V gene (reference sequence). The CDR3 consists of 12 residues. V lost 1 base and J 7 bases, leaving 4 bases between the germline ends. This CDR3 reads CASSLDVEKLFF. The CDR3 coding sequence is TGTGCCAGCAGCTTAGATGTTGAAAAACTGTTTTTT. Full variable domain (rest looked up from reference TRBV7-9 and TRBJ1-4): DTGVSQNPRHKITKRGQNVTFRCDPISEHNRLYWYRQTLGQGPEFLTYFQNEAQLEKSRLLSDRFSAERPKGSFSTLEIQRTEQGDSAMYLCASSLDVEKLFFGSGTQLSVL.

A remark on this clonotype: One end of the junction is discordant with germline, which a read error may explain. The J gene is TRBJ2-2, the V gene TRBV7-6; D may be TRBD2 (5 bases). Germline values: CDR1 SGHVS, CDR2 FNYEAQ. This CDR3 contains 14 residues. The CDR3 is CASSLARNTGELSW. CDR3 DNA sequence: TGTGCCAGCAGCTTAGCCAGGAACACCGGGGAGCTGTCTTGG.

This clonotype was recorded at least ten times. The chain is built from TRBV11-2 and TRBJ1-1; possibly TRBD1 for D (5 bases). The germline gives CDR1 SGHAT, CDR2 FQNNGV. The germline V and J ends were trimmed by 6 bases and 0 bases, with 26 bases remaining between them. This CDR3 has 19 amino acids. DNA of the CDR3: TGTGCCAGCAGGTCACTGGGAGAGGCCTGGGGGATTATGAACACTGAAGCTTTCTTT. Translating gives CASRSLGEAWGIMNTEAFF.

This clonotype was recorded once. The J gene is TRBJ1-1, the V gene TRBV7-9; maybe TRBD1 (5 bases). The germline V and J ends were trimmed by 3 bases and 7 bases, with 12 bases remaining between them. The CDR3 runs to 13 residues. In germline, CDR1 is SEHNR, CDR2 FQNEAQ (reference sequence). CDR3 region: CASSFQGLFEAFF. Here the CDR3 DNA reads TGTGCCAGCAGCTTTCAGGGTTTGTTTGAAGCTTTCTTT.

V and J are TRBV29-1 and TRBJ2-5, with 7 bases matching TRBD1. Germline CDR1 and CDR2: SQVTM and ANQGSEA. The trim removed 5 bases at V and 7 bases at J, leaving 19 bases unmatched. The CDR3 contains 16 residues. Here the CDR3 DNA reads TGCAGCGTTCAAGGGGTAGACAGGGACCGCTTAGTGACCCAGTACTTC. This codes for CSVQGVDRDRLVTQYF.

Worth noting for this clonotype: Relative to the germline gene, one junction end is altered; a read error may explain this. CDR3: CSVEAGGNSGQFNSPLHF. The CDR3 nucleotides read TGCAGCGTCGAAGCAGGGGGCAACTCCGGACAGTTTAATTCACCCCTCCACTTT. This rearrangement joins TRBV29-1 to TRBJ1-6; 8 bases are shared with TRBD1. The CDR3 has 18 amino acids. Per germline, CDR1 SQVTM and CDR2 ANQGSEA.

This clonotype was observed many times. This chain uses TRBV7-2 with TRBJ2-2; no clear D gene. Trimming left V 1 base short and J 8 bases short, with 14 bases between. Germline V lookup: CDR1 SGHTA, CDR2 FQGNSA. The CDR3 length is 15 residues. CDR3 DNA: TGTGCCAGCAGCTTAGGCAGACTTTATTCAGGGGAGCTGTTTTTT. This codes for CASSLGRLYSGELFF.

This clonotype was seen ten or more times. The V call is TRBV20-1, the J call TRBJ1-5; 7 bases match TRBD1. The CDR3 consists of 15 residues. Trimming at V came to 4 bases and at J to 2 bases, leaving 8 bases not matched to a gene. Germline V gene lookup returns CDR1 DFQATT and CDR2 SNEGSKA (reference sequence). CDR3 nucleotides: TGCAGTGCTACCCAGACAGGGAATGGCAATCAGCCCCAGCATTTT. It encodes CSATQTGNGNQPQHF.

The chain carries TRBV27 and TRBJ1-5; D call uncertain. CDR3 length: 13 amino acids. The V end lost 7 bases, the J end lost 3 bases, and 10 bases lay between the germline ends. The germline V gene encodes CDR1 MNHEY and CDR2 SMNVEV (reference sequence). CDR3: CASKDGYNQPQHF. The DNA of the CDR3 is TGTGCCAGCAAGGACGGATACAATCAGCCCCAGCATTTT.

This clonotype has more than one count but fewer than ten. The gene calls are TRBV5-1 and TRBJ2-3, with D possibly being TRBD1 or TRBD2 (5 bases each). V was trimmed by 7 bases and J by 6 bases, leaving 21 bases between them. Germline lookup yields CDR1 SGHRS and CDR2 YFSETQ. This CDR3 spans 15 amino acids. The CDR3 reads CASGTGTSPPDTQYF. CDR3 DNA sequence: TGCGCCAGCGGGACCGGGACGTCACCCCCGGATACGCAGTATTTT.

The chain is built from TRBV25-1 and TRBJ2-5; D possibly corresponds to TRBD2 (5 bases). The CDR3 runs 16 residues. CDR1 and CDR2 (germline): MGHDK, SYGVNS. V was shortened by 0 bases and J by 1 base, with 12 bases between the two germline ends. CDR3 sequence: CASSEYVRGSQETQYF. In DNA, the CDR3 is TGTGCCAGCAGTGAATATGTGAGAGGGTCCCAAGAGACCCAGTACTTC.

The V and J genes are TRBV5-1 and TRBJ2-7; D is unclear. CDR1 and CDR2 (germline): SGHRS, YFSETQ. The CDR3 is 12 amino acids. Trimming took 7 bases from V and 3 from J, leaving 11 bases between them. CDR3 in amino acids: CASYLTGYEQYF. In DNA, the CDR3 is TGCGCCAGCTACCTAACGGGCTACGAGCAGTACTTC.

J is TRBJ1-5 and V is TRBV2; D possibly corresponds to TRBD1 (5 bases). CDR1 SNHLY and CDR2 FYNNEI come from the germline V gene. Trimming pared 0 bases from V and 6 bases from J, leaving 12 bases between. The CDR3 is 15 residues long. The CDR3 DNA reads TGTGCCAGCAGTGAAGCTAGGGGATCCCTTCAGCCCCAGCATTTT. Translating it yields CASSEARGSLQPQHF.

J is TRBJ1-2 and V is TRBV25-1; D is perhaps TRBD1 (6 bases). The ends were cut back, 5 bases at V and 2 bases at J, with 18 bases in the middle. CDR3 length equals 16 residues. The germline CDR1 and CDR2 sequences are MGHDK and SYGVNS. The DNA of the CDR3 is TGTGCCAGCAGTCCGCCCCGAGGTGGGGGCAACTATGGCTACACCTTC. Its protein is CASSPPRGGGNYGYTF.

CDR3 bases: TGTGCCAGCAGTGGGACAGAAGGCTACACCTTC. The encoded protein is CASSGTEGYTF. The chain combines TRBV2 with TRBJ1-2, with a tentative D call TRBD1 (6 bases). The length of the CDR3 is 11 residues. CDR1 SNHLY and CDR2 FYNNEI come from the germline V gene. Trimming took 4 bases from V and 8 from J, leaving 8 bases between them.